This TCR beta chain was documented in a study of blood T cell repertoires in COVID-19 (dated by TCRdb to the early 2020s). Turning to the overall study: The collaborator samples originated in the United States, Italy and Spain and spanned the acute and convalescent phases of COVID-19. The prospective study material was composed of cDNA or gDNA derived from T cells, B-cell-depleted T cells, or PBMCs. Deeply sampled blood TCRbeta repertoires from subjects exposed to, actively infected with, or recovered from COVID-19 were included in the dataset. Where HLA class I and class II types were available, the types were taken from metadata supplied by the sample provider, not from assay-based typing. Sample metadata almost always included a de-identified subject ID, COVID-19 status, age in years and sex. A freely available public database, intended as a resource for researchers studying the immune response to SARS-CoV-2, is where the repertoires were released. The samples were drawn from the first 160 participants of the ongoing ImmuneRACE study and from roughly 1,300 subjects provided by 6 global collaborators. Results the study describes overall, beyond this receptor: The quantity of clinical and demographic metadata differed by source and by participant and was supplied without curation.

At one collaborating source in Seattle, patients were enrolled during active infection and were followed longitudinally through the course of disease. The collaborating institutions used their own protocols to collect whole blood in K2EDTA tubes. For TCRbeta analysis, collaborators shipped samples in one of three forms: frozen whole blood, isolated PBMCs, or DNA extracted from either of those sample types. The immunoSEQ Assay, a bias-controlled multiplex PCR, was used to amplify TCRbeta CDR3 regions from genomic DNA. Per the authors' processing: The number of nucleated cells in each sample was estimated by amplification of reference gene primers within the assay. To quantify the absolute abundance of each unique TCRbeta CDR3 rearrangement, sequence reads were collapsed and filtered. Productive Simpson clonality was computed per sample as the square root of Simpson's diversity index over productive rearrangements. The clones in this table, taken by TCRdb from immuneACCESS, are in-frame only. Not every clone is retained; where verified, under half of the shortfall comes from an unresolved V gene, and the cause of the rest is unknown. The D gene and trimming were derived from the DNA, and the V and J assignments and clone size from that table. In all, the sample holds 250,000 to 350,000 clones, and 90% of those were seen once. Approximately 6.8% of the sample rests with the top ten.

From the cysteine through the phenylalanine, the CDR3 covers 17 amino acids. Kept here is only the CDR3 DNA, which spans 51 bases and is read in frame from base 1. Trimming at the junction amounts to 0 bases on V and 2 bases on J, and the germline ends lie 16 bases apart. The germline V gene supplies CDR1 SGHTA and CDR2 FQGNSA. Regarding this clone: Its antigen remains unidentified. Qualities for individual bases were not recorded, and no much larger clone is one base off.

The chain is encoded by TRBV7-2 joined to TRBJ2-5; matching of 7 bases hints at TRBD2 as the D gene. The sample was peripheral blood. This TCR was recovered from a woman aged 25-40 years with COVID-19, enrolled during active disease. The sequence in DNA is TGTGCCAGCAGCTTAGCGGGGGGGGCGCCGGGTCAAGAGACCCAGTACTTC. This yields the protein CASSLAGGAPGQETQYF.